One sample yielded the 14 T cell receptor beta chains listed below, sequenced in a study of long-term antiretroviral therapy in people with HIV (dated by TCRdb to the early 2020s). The immunoSEQ hsTCRB v3.0 assay was used at survey level resolution for TRB variable region sequencing. Sourced from immuneACCESS, this table was stored by TCRdb with only in-frame sequences that have V and J called. A share of the clones is absent; for the studies checked, an unresolved V gene accounts for under half, and the remainder has no known explanation. In all, the sample holds about 48,000 clones, and 80% to 90% of those were seen once. Of the sample, roughly 3.2% is held by the ten largest clones. The sequencing used unsorted PBMCs, collected 0.8 years after starting antiretroviral therapy. The receptors shown here come from a young woman with HIV.

In nucleotides, the CDR3 is TGTGCCATCAGCGATGGGGGAGGGACAGGGGCCTATGGCTACACCTTC. It encodes CAISDGGGTGAYGYTF. The rearrangement uses TRBV10-3 and TRBJ1-2; TRBD1 aligns across 10 bases. Germline V gives CDR1 ENHRY, CDR2 SYGVKD. CDR3 size: 16 residues. V was clipped by 6 bases and J by 4 bases; unmatched bases: 11.

The rearrangement uses TRBV7-2 and TRBJ2-3; D might be TRBD2 (6 bases). V was shortened by 5 bases and J by 9 bases, with 18 bases between the two germline ends. Germline lookup yields CDR1 SGHTA and CDR2 FQGNSA. The length of the CDR3 is 14 residues. CDR3: CASSPLRGRTTQYF. CDR3 coding DNA: TGTGCCAGCAGCCCTCTCCGGGGGAGGACAACGCAGTATTTT.

This rearrangement joins TRBV15 to TRBJ1-2; D unresolved. This CDR3 comprises 15 residues. The V end was cut by 6 bases, the J end by 0 bases, with 14 bases between. The V gene's germline CDR1 is LNHNV and CDR2 YYDKDF (reference sequence). In nucleotides, the CDR3 is TGTGCCACCAGTCCTTATAAGGGTTCTAACTATGGCTACACCTTC. Translation: CATSPYKGSNYGYTF.

This rearrangement joins TRBV6-5 to TRBJ1-2; 9 positions match TRBD1. CDR1 is MNHEY, CDR2 SVGAGI, per germline. There are 15 residues in the CDR3. With V trimmed by 2 bases and J by 9 bases, 10 bases remained unmatched. The chain's CDR3 is CASSYPGTGGDSYTF. The DNA of the CDR3 is TGTGCCAGCAGTTACCCAGGAACAGGGGGCGACAGCTACACCTTC.

The chain is built from TRBV6-1 and TRBJ1-4; 8 bases agree with TRBD1. This CDR3 is built from 17 residues. Looked up from germline, CDR1 is MNHNS and CDR2 is SASEGT. J lost 0 bases, V lost 4 bases, and 7 bases had no gene match. This CDR3 is CASSARDRLATNEKLFF. DNA for the CDR3: TGTGCCAGCAGTGCCCGGGACAGGCTAGCAACTAATGAAAAACTGTTTTTT.

The V and J genes are TRBV6-5 and TRBJ2-7, with 12 positions matching TRBD1. Germline lookup yields CDR1 MNHEY and CDR2 SVGAGI. The CDR3 sequence is 14 residues long. The J segment lost 4 bases and the V segment lost 4 bases, leaving 2 bases of the junction unmatched. DNA for the CDR3: TGTGCCAGCAGTTCGGGACAGGGGGCATACGAGCAGTACTTC. Its translation is CASSSGQGAYEQYF.

The table lists this clone with a few counts. CDR3 protein: CASSLTNATQHF. CDR3 sequence (DNA): TGTGCCAGCAGCTTGACGAATGCCACCCAGCATTTT. The chain employs TRBV5-4 and TRBJ1-5; D is ambiguous. The germline gives CDR1 SGHNT, CDR2 YYREEE (reference sequence). This CDR3 region has 12 residues. Deletions cut 1 base from V and 11 bases from J, with 10 bases between.

V and J are TRBV4-3 and TRBJ1-3; TRBD1 might be the D (6 bases). Trimming took 0 bases from V and 4 from J, leaving 10 bases between them. Germline CDR1 and CDR2: LGHNA and YSLEER. The CDR3 extends over 15 amino acids. This CDR3 reads CASSQDTGMGNTIYF. The CDR3 DNA reads TGCGCCAGCAGCCAAGATACAGGGATGGGAAACACCATATATTTT.

This clone was seen once. CDR3 DNA: TGCGCCAGCAGTCGGTCGGGAGGGCCCTACGAGCAGTACTTC. It translates to CASSRSGGPYEQYF. V is TRBV10-1 and J is TRBJ2-7; 8 bases fit TRBD2. The CDR3 runs to 14 residues. Germline assignment: CDR1 WNHNN and CDR2 SYGVQD (reference sequence). With V trimmed by 5 bases and J by 2 bases, 5 bases remained unmatched.

The V and J genes are TRBV6-5 and TRBJ2-7; D not certain. The germline V gene has CDR1 MNHEY and CDR2 SVGAGI. This CDR3 region has 14 residues. Trimming took off 2 bases at V and 5 bases at J, with 13 bases between the two ends. The CDR3 loop reads CASSYRREWNEQYF. CDR3 DNA sequence: TGTGCCAGCAGTTACAGGAGAGAATGGAACGAGCAGTACTTC.

The gene calls are TRBV7-3 and TRBJ2-2; TRBD1 is a possible D gene (6 bases). This CDR3 comprises 16 residues. CDR1 SGHTA and CDR2 FQGTGA come from the germline V gene. V gave up 5 bases and J gave up 9 bases, with 22 bases separating them. DNA of the CDR3: TGTGCCAGCAGCCTAGGGCCCGGGACAACCACGAGGGAGCTGTTTTTT. Translation: CASSLGPGTTTRELFF.

The CDR3: CASSPRRTDNEKLFF. CDR3 nucleotides: TGTGCCAGCTCACCACGACGGACAGATAATGAAAAACTGTTTTTT. The V and J genes are TRBV18 and TRBJ1-4; D may be TRBD1 (6 bases). V was trimmed by 1 base and J by 4 bases, leaving 10 bases between them. The CDR3 is made up of 15 amino acids. Germline-derived CDR1 and CDR2 are KGHSH and LQKENI.

This clone showed up just once. The gene calls are TRBV6-6 and TRBJ1-4; 8 bases match TRBD1. The CDR3 contains 14 residues. The germline CDR1 and CDR2 sequences are MNHNY and SVGAGI (reference sequence). V shed 4 bases and J 8 bases; nucleotides not matched to a gene: 6. The CDR3 DNA reads as TGTGCCAGCAGTTGGGGACAGGCCGGGGAAAAACTGTTTTTT. Translating it yields CASSWGQAGEKLFF.

The J gene is TRBJ1-3, the V gene TRBV28; D is ambiguous. The CDR3 covers 11 residues. The germline V and J ends were trimmed by 8 bases and 7 bases, with 9 bases remaining between them. Germline CDR1 and CDR2: MDHEN and SYDVKM. CDR3 bases: TGTGCCAGCGTCGATGGGAACACCATATATTTT. Residues: CASVDGNTIYF.